This T cell receptor beta chain was found in a study of cytomegalovirus exposure and HLA in healthy donors. Overall study findings and caveats: In an earlier analysis, in under 700 donors, most V segments appeared productive either ~90% or ~30% of the time.

Sampled while nominally healthy, donors likely had unrecorded immune exposures. The J segment lost 5 bases and the V segment lost 4 bases, leaving 3 bases of the junction unmatched. The CDR3 covers 14 residues. The V gene's germline CDR1 is LNHDA and CDR2 SQIVND (reference sequence). 13 Jbeta primers and 60 Vbeta primers were used for the PCR. Measured with immunoSEQ multiplex PCR; TCRdb has only the in-frame clones, and not every one. Found here are tens of thousands of clones; the top ten clones hold approximately 10%. For this clone: Its cognate antigen is unknown.

The origin of this receptor is a middle-aged man in good health and CMV-seropositive. The material sequenced was PBMCs. The rearrangement joins TRBV19 to TRBJ2-1; 9 nucleotides line up with TRBD2. The CDR3 bases are TGTGCCAGTAGTAGCGGGAGGGGCGACAATGAGCAGTTCTTC. Amino acid sequence: CASSSGRGDNEQFF. The complete variable domain, with remaining parts taken from reference TRBV19 and TRBJ2-1, reads DGGITQSPKYLFRKEGQNVTLSCEQNLNHDAMYWYRQDPGQGLRLIYYSQIVNDFQKGDIAEGYSVSREKKESFPLTVTSAQKNPTAFYLCASSSGRGDNEQFFGPGTRLTVL.